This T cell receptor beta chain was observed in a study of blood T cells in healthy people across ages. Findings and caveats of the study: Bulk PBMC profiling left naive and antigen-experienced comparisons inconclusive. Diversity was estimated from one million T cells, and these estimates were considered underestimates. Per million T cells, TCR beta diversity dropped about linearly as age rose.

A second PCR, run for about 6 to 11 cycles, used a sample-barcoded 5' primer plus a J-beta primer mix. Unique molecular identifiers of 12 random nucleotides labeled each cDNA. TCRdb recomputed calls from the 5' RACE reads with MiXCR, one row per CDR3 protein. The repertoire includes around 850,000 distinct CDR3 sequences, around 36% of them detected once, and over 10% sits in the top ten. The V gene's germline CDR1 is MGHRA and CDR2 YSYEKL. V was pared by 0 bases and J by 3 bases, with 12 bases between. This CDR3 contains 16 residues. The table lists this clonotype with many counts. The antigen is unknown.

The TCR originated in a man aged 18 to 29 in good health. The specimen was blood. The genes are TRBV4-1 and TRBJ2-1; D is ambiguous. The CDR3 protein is CASSQDFGGVYNEQFF. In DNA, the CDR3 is TGCGCCAGCAGCCAAGATTTCGGCGGCGTCTACAATGAGCAGTTCTTC.